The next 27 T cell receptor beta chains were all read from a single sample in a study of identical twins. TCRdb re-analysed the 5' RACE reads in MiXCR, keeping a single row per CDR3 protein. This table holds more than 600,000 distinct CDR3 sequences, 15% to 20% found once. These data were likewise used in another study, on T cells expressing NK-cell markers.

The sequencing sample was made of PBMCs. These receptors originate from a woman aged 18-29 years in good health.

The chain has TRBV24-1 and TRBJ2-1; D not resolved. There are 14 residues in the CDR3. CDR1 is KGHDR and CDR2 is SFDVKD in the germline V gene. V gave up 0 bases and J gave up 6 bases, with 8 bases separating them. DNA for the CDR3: TGTGCCACCAGTGATTTGCTCGATGGCAATGAGCAGTTCTTC. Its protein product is CATSDLLDGNEQFF.

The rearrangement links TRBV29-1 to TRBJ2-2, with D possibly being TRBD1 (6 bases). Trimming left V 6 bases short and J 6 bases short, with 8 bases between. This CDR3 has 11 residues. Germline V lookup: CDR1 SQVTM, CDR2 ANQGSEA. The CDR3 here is CSVTGPGELFF. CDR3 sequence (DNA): TGCAGCGTAACAGGGCCCGGGGAGCTGTTTTTT.

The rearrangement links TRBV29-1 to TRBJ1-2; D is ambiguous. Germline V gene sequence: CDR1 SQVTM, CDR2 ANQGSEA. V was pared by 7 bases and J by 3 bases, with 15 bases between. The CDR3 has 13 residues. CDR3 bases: TGCAGCGGTCTACAGTCGCCGGACTATGGCTACACCTTC. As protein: CSGLQSPDYGYTF.

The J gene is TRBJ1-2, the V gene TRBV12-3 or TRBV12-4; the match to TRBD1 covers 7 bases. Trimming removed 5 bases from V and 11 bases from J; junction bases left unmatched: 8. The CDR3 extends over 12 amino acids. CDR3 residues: CASSPGDSMYTF. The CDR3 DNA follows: TGTGCCAGCAGTCCCGGGGACAGTATGTACACCTTC.

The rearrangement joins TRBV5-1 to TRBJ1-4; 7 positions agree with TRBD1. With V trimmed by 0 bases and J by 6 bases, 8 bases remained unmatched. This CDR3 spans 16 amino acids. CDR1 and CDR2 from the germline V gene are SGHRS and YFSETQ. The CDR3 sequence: CASSLAGGINDEKLFF. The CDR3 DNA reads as TGCGCCAGCAGCTTGGCAGGGGGTATAAATGATGAAAAACTGTTTTTT.

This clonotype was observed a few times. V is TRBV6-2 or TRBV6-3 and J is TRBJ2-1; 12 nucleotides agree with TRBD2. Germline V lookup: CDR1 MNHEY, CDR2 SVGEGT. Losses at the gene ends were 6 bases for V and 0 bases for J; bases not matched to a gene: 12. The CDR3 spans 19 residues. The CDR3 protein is CASSAGLAGPESSYNEQFF. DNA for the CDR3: TGTGCCAGCAGCGCCGGACTAGCGGGGCCTGAGAGCTCCTACAATGAGCAGTTCTTC.

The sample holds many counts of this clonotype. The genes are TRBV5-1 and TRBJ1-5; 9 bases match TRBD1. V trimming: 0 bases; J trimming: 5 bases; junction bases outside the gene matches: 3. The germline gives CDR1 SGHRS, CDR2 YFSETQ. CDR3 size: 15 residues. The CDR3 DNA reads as TGCGCCAGCAGCTTGGATGGGACAGGGTATCAGCCCCAGCATTTT. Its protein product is CASSLDGTGYQPQHF.

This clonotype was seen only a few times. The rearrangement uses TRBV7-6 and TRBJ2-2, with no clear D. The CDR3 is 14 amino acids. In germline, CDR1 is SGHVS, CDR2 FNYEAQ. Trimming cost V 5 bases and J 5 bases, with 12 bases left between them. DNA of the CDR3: TGTGCCAGCAGCCCCAGCCGGGTAACCGGGGAGCTGTTTTTT. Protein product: CASSPSRVTGELFF.

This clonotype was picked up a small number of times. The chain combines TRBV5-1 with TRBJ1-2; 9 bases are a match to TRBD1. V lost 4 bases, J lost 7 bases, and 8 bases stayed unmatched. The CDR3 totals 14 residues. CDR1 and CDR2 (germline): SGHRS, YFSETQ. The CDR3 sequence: CASSLGQGFRGYTF. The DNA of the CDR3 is TGCGCCAGCAGCCTGGGACAGGGCTTCCGTGGCTACACCTTC. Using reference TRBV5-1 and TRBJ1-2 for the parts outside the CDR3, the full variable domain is KAGVTQTPRYLIKTRGQQVTLSCSPISGHRSVSWYQQTPGQGLQFLFEYFSETQRNKGNFPGRFSGRQFSNSRSEMNVSTLELGDSALYLCASSLGQGFRGYTFGSGTRLTVV.

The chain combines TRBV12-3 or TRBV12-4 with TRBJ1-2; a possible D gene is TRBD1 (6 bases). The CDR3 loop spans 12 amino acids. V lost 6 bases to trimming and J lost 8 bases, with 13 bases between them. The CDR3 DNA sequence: TGTGCCAGCAGCCTAACCCAGGGGGGCTACACCTTC. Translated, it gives CASSLTQGGYTF.

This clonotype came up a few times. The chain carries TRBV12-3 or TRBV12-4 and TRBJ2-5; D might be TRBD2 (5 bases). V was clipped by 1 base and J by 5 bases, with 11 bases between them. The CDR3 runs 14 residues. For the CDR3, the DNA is TGTGCCAGCAGTTTAGTAGAGGGTCGGGAGACCCAGTACTTC. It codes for CASSLVEGRETQYF.

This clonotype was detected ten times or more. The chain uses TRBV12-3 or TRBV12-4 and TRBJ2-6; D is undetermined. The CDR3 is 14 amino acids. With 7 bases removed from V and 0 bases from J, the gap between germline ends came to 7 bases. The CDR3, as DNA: TGTGCCAGCACCCAACGCTCTGGGGCCAACGTCCTGACTTTC. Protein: CASTQRSGANVLTF.

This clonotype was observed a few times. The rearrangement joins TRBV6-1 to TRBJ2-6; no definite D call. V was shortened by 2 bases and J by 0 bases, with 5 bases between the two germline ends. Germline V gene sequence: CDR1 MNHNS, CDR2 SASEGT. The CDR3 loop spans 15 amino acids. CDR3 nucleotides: TGTGCCAGCAGTGAACCCCTCTCTGGGGCCAACGTCCTGACTTTC. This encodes CASSEPLSGANVLTF.

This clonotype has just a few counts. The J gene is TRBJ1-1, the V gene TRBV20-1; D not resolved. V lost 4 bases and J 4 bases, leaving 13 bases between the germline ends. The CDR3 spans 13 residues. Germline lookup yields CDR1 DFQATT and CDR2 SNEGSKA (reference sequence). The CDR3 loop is CSAKEGGGTEAFF. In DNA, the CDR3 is TGCAGTGCTAAAGAAGGCGGTGGCACTGAAGCTTTCTTT.

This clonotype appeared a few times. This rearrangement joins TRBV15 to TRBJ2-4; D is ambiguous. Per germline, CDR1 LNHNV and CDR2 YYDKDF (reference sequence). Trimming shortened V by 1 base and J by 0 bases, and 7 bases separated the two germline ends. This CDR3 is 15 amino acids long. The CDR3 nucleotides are TGTGCCACCAGCAGAGTGGTTGTAGCCAAAAACATTCAGTACTTC. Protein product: CATSRVVVAKNIQYF.

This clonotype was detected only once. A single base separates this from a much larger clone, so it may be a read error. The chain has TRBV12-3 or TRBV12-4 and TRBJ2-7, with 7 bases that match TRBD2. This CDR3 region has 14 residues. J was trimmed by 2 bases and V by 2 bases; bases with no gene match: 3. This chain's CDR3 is CASSLSGMAYEQYF. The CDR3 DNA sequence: TGTGCCAGCAGTTTAAGCGGGATGGCCTACGAGCAGTACTTC.

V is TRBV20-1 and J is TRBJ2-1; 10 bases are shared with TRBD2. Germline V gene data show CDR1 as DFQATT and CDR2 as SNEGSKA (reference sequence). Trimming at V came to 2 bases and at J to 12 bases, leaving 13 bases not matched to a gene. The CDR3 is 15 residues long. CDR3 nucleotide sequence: TGCAGTGCTAGAAGCCCTAGCGGGAGCTCGATGGTGCAGTTCTTC. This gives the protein CSARSPSGSSMVQFF.

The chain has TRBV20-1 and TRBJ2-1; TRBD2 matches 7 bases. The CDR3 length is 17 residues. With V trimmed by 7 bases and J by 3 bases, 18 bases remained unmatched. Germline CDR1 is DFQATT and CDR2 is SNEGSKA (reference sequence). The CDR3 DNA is TGCAGTGTCAGAGATCAGGCTGCGGGCGGGAGCTACAATGAGCAGTTCTTC. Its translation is CSVRDQAAGGSYNEQFF.

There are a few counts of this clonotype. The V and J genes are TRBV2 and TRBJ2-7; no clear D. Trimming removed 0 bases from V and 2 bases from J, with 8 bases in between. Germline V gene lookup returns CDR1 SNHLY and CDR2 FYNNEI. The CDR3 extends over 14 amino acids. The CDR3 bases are TGTGCCAGCAGTGAAGCAGGGAACCCCTACGAGCAGTACTTC. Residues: CASSEAGNPYEQYF. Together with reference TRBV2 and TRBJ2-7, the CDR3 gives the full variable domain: EPEVTQTPSHQVTQMGQEVILRCVPISNHLYFYWYRQILGQKVEFLVSFYNNEISEKSEIFDDQFSVERPDGSNFTLKIRSTKLEDSAMYFCASSEAGNPYEQYFGPGTRLTVT.

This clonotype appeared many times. CDR3 nucleotides: TGCGCCAGCAGCCCGGACAAGTTCGATCAGCCCCAGCATTTT. Translated: CASSPDKFDQPQHF. The V call is TRBV5-1, the J call TRBJ1-5; a weak D match, TRBD1 (5 bases). The ends were cut back, 4 bases at V and 5 bases at J, with 13 bases in the middle. This CDR3 contains 14 residues. Germline V gene lookup returns CDR1 SGHRS and CDR2 YFSETQ. Based on the CDR3 plus reference TRBV5-1 and TRBJ1-5, the full variable domain is KAGVTQTPRYLIKTRGQQVTLSCSPISGHRSVSWYQQTPGQGLQFLFEYFSETQRNKGNFPGRFSGRQFSNSRSEMNVSTLELGDSALYLCASSPDKFDQPQHFGDGTRLSIL.

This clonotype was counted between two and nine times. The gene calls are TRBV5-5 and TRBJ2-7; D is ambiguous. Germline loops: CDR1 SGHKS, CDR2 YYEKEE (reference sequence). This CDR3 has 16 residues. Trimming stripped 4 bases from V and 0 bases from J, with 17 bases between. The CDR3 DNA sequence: TGTGCCAGCAGCCTAGTCCTCCGGGTGCGCTCCTACGAGCAGTACTTC. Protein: CASSLVLRVRSYEQYF.

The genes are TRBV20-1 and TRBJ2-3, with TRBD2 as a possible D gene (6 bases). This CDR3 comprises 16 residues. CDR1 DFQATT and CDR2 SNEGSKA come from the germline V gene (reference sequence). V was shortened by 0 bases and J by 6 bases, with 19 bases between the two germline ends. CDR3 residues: CSAREAAGWGRDTQYF. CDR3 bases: TGCAGTGCTAGAGAGGCGGCGGGATGGGGACGGGATACGCAGTATTTT.

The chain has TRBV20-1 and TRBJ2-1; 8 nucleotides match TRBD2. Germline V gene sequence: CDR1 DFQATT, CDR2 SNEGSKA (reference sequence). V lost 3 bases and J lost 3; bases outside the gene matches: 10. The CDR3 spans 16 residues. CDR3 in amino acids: CSARPRGGGFYNEQFF. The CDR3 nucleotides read TGCAGTGCTAGGCCCCGTGGCGGGGGGTTCTACAATGAGCAGTTCTTC.

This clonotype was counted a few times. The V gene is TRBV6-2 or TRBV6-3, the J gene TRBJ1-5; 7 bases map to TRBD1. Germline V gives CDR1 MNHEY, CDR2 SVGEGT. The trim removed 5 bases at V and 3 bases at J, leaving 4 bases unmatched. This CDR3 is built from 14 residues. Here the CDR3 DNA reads TGTGCCAGCAGTACAGGGGTCATCAATCAGCCCCAGCATTTT. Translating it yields CASSTGVINQPQHF.

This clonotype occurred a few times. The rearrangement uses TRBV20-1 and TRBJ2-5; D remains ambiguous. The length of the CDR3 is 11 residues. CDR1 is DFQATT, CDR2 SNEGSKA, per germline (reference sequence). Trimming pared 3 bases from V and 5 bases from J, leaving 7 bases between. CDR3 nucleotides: TGCAGTGCTAGCGCAAGGGAGACCCAGTACTTC. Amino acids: CSASARETQYF.

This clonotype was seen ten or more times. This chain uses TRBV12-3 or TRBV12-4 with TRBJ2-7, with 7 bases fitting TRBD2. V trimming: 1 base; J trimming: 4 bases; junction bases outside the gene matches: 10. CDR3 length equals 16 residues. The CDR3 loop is CASSLVVSGSRYEQYF. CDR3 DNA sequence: TGTGCCAGCAGTTTAGTTGTTAGCGGGTCAAGGTACGAGCAGTACTTC.

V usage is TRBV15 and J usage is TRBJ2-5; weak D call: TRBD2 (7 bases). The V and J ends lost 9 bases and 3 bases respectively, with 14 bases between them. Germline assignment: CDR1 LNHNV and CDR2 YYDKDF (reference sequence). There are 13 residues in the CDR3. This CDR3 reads CATGGQAKETQYF. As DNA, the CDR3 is TGTGCCACGGGGGGGCAGGCGAAAGAGACCCAGTACTTC.